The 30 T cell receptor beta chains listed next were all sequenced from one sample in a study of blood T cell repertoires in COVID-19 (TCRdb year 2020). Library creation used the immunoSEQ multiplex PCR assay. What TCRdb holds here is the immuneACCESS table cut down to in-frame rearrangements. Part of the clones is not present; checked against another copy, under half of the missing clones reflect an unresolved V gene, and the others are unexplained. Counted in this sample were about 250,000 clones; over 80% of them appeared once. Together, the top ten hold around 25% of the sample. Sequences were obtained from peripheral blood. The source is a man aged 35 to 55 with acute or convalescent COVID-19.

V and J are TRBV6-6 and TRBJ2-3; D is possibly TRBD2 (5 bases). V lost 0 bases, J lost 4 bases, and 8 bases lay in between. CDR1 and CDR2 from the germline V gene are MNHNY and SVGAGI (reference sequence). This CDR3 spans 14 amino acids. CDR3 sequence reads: CASSYSLDSDTQYF. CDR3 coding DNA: TGTGCCAGCAGTTACTCCCTGGACTCAGATACGCAGTATTTT.

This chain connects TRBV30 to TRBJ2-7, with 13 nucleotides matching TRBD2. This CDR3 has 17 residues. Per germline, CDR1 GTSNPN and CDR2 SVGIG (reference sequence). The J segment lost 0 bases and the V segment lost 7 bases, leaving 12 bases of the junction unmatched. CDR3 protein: CAFRGTSGKVSSYEQYF. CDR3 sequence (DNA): TGTGCCTTCCGTGGGACTAGCGGGAAAGTGAGCTCCTACGAGCAGTACTTC.

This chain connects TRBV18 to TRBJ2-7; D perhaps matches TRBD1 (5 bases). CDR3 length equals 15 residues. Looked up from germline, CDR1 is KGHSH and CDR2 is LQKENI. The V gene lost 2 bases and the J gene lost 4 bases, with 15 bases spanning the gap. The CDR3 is CASSPAGTPGYEQYF. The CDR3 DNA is TGTGCCAGCTCACCAGCCGGCACGCCAGGGTACGAGCAGTACTTC.

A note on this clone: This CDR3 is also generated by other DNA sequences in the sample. Written as DNA, the CDR3 is TGTGCCAGCCTCAGACAAGAGACCCAGTACTTC. This translates into CASLRQETQYF. This chain connects TRBV2 to TRBJ2-5; D is undetermined. CDR3 length: 11 residues. In germline, CDR1 is SNHLY, CDR2 FYNNEI. Trimming pared 8 bases from V and 2 bases from J, leaving 6 bases between.

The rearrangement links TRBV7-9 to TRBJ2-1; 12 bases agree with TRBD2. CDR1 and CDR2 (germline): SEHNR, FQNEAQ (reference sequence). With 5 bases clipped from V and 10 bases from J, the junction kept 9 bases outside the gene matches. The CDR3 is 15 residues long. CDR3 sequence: CASSAGLAGSGEQFF. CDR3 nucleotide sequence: TGTGCCAGCAGCGCTGGACTAGCGGGAAGCGGGGAGCAGTTCTTC.

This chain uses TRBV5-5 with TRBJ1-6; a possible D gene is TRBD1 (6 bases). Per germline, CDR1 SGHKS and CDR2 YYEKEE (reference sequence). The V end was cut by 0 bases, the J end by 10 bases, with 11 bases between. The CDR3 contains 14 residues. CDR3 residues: CASSLEPGHSPLHF. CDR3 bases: TGTGCCAGCAGCTTGGAGCCGGGACACTCACCCCTCCACTTT.

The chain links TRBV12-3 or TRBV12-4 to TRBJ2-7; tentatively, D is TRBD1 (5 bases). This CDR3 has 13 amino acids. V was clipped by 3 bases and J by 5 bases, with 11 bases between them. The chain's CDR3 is CASSLGRVNEQYF. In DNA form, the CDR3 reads TGTGCCAGCAGTTTGGGCAGGGTGAACGAGCAGTACTTC.

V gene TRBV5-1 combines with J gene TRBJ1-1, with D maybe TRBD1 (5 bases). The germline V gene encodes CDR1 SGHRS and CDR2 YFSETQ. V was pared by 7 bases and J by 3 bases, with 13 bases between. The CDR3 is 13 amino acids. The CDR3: CASSLGGDTEAFF. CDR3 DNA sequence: TGCGCCAGCTCCCTTGGAGGGGACACTGAAGCTTTCTTT.

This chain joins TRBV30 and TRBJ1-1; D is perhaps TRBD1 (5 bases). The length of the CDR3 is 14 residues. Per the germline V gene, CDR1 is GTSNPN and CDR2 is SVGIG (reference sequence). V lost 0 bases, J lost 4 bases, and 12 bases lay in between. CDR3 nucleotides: TGTGCCTGGAGTGTTCAGGGATCTATCACTGAAGCTTTCTTT. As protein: CAWSVQGSITEAFF. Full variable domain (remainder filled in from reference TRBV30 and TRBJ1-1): SQTIHQWPATLVQPVGSPLSLECTVEGTSNPNLYWYRQAAGRGLQLLFYSVGIGQISSEVPQNLSASRPQDRQFILSSKKLLLSDSGFYLCAWSVQGSITEAFFGQGTRLTVV.

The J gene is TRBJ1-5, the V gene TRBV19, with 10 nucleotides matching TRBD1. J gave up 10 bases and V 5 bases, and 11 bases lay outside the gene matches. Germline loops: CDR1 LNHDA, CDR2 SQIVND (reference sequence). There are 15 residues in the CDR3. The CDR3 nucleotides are TGTGCCAGTAGTCCCAAACGGGGACAGGGGAACCCCCAGCATTTT. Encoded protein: CASSPKRGQGNPQHF.

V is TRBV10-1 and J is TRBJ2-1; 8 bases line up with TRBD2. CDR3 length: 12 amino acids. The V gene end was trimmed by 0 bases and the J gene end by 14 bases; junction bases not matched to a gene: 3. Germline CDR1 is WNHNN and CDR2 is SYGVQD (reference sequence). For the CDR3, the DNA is TGCGCCAGCAGTGAGTCGGAACTAGCGGAGTTCTTC. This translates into CASSESELAEFF.

CDR3 bases: TGTGCCACCTCCGGACTTAGCAATCAGCCCCAGCATTTT. This codes for CATSGLSNQPQHF. This chain connects TRBV19 to TRBJ1-5; D is unclear. The CDR3 loop spans 13 amino acids. Germline V lookup: CDR1 LNHDA, CDR2 SQIVND (reference sequence). Trimming pared 10 bases from V and 0 bases from J, leaving 10 bases between.

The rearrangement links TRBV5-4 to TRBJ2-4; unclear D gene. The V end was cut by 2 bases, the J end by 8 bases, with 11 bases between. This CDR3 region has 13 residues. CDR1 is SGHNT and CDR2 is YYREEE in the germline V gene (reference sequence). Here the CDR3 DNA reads TGTGCCAGCAGCTTAGATCCCCGAGACATTCAGTACTTC. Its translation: CASSLDPRDIQYF. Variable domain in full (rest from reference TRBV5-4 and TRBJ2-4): ETGVTQSPTHLIKTRGQQVTLRCSSQSGHNTVSWYQQALGQGPQFIFQYYREEENGRGNFPPRFSGLQFPNYSSELNVNALELDDSALYLCASSLDPRDIQYFGAGTRLSVL.

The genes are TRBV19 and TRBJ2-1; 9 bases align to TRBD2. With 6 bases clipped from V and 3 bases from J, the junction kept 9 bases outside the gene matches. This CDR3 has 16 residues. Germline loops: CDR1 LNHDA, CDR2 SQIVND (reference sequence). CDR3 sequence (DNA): TGTGCCAGTAGCTCTAATATAGCGGGGGTCTACAATGAGCAGTTCTTC. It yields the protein CASSSNIAGVYNEQFF.

The CDR3 DNA is TGTGCTAGTGGTTTGCTAGCGGGAGTGAACAATGAGCAGTTCTTC. This encodes CASGLLAGVNNEQFF. The genes are TRBV12-5 and TRBJ2-1, with TRBD2 identical over 10 bases. Germline CDR1 is LGHNT and CDR2 is FRNRAP. The CDR3 totals 15 residues. The V gene end was trimmed by 2 bases and the J gene end by 5 bases; junction bases not matched to a gene: 3.

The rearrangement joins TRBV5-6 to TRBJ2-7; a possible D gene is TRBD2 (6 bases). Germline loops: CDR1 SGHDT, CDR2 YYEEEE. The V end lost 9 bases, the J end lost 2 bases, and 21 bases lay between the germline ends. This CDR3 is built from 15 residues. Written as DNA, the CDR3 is TGTGCCACCACGAGGTCGGAGCGGGTGACCTACGAGCAGTACTTC. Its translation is CATTRSERVTYEQYF.

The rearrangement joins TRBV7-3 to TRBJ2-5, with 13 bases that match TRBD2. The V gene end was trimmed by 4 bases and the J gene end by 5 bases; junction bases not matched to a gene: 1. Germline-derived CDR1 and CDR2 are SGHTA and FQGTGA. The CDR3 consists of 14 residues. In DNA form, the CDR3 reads TGTGCCAGCAGCTCGGGACTAGCGGGGGAGACCCAGTACTTC. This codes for CASSSGLAGETQYF.

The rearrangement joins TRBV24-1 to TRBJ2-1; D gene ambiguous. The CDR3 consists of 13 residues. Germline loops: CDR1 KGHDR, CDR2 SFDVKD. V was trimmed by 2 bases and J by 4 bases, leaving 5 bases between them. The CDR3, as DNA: TGTGCCACCAGTGATTCTGCGTACAATGAGCAGTTCTTC. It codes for CATSDSAYNEQFF.

CDR3 in amino acids: CASSAEPGLAGGNEQFF. CDR3 DNA sequence: TGTGCCAGCAGCGCAGAGCCGGGACTAGCGGGAGGGAATGAGCAGTTCTTC. The rearrangement uses TRBV9 and TRBJ2-1; 16 nucleotides align to TRBD2. CDR3 length: 17 amino acids. Germline lookup yields CDR1 SGDLS and CDR2 YYNGEE. V lost 3 bases and J lost 7; bases outside the gene matches: 7.

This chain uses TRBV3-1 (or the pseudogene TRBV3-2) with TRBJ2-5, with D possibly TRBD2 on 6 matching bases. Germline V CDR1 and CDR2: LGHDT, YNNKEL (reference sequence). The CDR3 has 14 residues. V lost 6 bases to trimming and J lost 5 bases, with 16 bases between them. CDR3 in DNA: TGTGCCAGCAGTGGAGGGACCGCCGAGGAGACCCAGTACTTC. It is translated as CASSGGTAEETQYF.

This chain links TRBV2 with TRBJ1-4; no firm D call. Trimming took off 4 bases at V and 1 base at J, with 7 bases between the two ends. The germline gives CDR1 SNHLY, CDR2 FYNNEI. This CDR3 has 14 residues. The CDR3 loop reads CASSVSRTNEKLFF. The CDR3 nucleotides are TGTGCCAGCAGTGTCTCCAGAACTAATGAAAAACTGTTTTTT.

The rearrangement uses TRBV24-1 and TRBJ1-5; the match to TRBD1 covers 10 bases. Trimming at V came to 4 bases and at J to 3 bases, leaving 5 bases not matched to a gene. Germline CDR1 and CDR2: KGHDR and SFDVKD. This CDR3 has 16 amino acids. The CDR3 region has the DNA TGTGCCACCAGTGACCGGACAGGGGGACCCAATCAGCCCCAGCATTTT. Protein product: CATSDRTGGPNQPQHF.

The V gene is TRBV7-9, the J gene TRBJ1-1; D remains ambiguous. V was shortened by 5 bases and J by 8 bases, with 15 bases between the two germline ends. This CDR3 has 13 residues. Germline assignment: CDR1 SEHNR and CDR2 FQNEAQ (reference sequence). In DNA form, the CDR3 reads TGTGCCAGCAGCGTTAGTGTTTTGGGCGAAGCTTTCTTT. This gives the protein CASSVSVLGEAFF.

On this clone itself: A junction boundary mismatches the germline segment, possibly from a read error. The DNA of the CDR3 is TGTGCCAGCAGCGAAGACGACAGGGTGGGGTATGGCTACACCTTC. The encoded protein is CASSEDDRVGYGYTF. V and J are TRBV3-1 (or the pseudogene TRBV3-2) and TRBJ1-2, with 7 bases fitting TRBD1. This CDR3 is 15 amino acids long. Germline V lookup: CDR1 LGHDT, CDR2 YNNKEL (reference sequence).

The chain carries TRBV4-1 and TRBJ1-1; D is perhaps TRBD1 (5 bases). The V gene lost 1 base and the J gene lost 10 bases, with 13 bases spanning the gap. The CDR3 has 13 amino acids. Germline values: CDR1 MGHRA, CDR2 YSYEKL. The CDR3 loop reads CASSQVGVEIAFF. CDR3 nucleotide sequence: TGCGCCAGCAGCCAAGTAGGGGTGGAGATAGCTTTCTTT.

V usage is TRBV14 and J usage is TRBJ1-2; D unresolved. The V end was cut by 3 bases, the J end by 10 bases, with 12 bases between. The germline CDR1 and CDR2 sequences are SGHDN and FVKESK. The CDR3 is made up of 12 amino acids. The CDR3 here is CASSHQSWAYTF. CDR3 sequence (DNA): TGTGCCAGCAGCCACCAGTCGTGGGCCTACACCTTC.

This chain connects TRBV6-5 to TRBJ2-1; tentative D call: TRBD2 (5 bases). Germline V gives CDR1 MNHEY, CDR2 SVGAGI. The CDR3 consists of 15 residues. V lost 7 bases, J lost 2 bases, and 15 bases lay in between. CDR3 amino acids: CASTQDRGTYNEQFF. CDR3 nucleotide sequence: TGTGCCAGCACGCAAGACCGGGGAACCTACAATGAGCAGTTCTTC.

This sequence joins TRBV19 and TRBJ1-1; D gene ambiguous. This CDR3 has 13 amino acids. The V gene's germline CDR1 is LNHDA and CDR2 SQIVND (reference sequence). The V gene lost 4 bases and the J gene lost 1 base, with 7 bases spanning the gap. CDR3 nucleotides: TGTGCCAGTAGTAAAACAAGGAACACTGAAGCTTTCTTT. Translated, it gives CASSKTRNTEAFF.

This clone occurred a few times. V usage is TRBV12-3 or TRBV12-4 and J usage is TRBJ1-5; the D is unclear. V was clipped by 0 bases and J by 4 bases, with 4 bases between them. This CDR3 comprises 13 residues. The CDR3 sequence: CASSLAENQPQHF. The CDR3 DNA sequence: TGTGCCAGCAGTTTAGCCGAGAATCAGCCCCAGCATTTT.

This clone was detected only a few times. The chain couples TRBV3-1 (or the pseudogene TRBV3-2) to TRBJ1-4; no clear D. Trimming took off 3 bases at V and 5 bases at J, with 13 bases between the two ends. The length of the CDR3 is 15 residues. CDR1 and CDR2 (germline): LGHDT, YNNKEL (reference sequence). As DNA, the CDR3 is TGTGCCAGCAGCCATCGGGGTAAGGGAAATGAAAAACTGTTTTTT. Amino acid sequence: CASSHRGKGNEKLFF.